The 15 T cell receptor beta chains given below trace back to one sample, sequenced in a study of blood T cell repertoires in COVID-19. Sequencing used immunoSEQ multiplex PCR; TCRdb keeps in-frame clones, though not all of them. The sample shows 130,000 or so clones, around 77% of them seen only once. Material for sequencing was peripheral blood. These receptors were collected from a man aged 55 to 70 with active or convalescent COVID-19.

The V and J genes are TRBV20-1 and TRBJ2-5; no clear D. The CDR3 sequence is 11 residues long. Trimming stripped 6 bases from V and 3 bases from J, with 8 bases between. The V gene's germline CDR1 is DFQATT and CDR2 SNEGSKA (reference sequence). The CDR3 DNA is TGCAGTGCCAACCCTAAAGAGACCCAGTACTTC. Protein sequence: CSANPKETQYF.

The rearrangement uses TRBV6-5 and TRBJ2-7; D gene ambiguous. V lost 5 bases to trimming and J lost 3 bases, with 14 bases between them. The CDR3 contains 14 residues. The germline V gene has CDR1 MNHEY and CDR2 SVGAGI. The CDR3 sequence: CASSSSDRSYEQYF. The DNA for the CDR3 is TGTGCCAGCAGTAGCAGCGATCGCAGCTACGAGCAGTACTTC.

In DNA, the CDR3 is TGTGCCAGCAGCTATCCCGGGGGGCGAGAGACCCAGTACTTC. Its protein is CASSYPGGRETQYF. The chain joins TRBV7-8 to TRBJ2-5; D might be TRBD2 (7 bases). The germline V and J ends were trimmed by 4 bases and 4 bases, with 13 bases remaining between them. Per the germline V gene, CDR1 is SGHVS and CDR2 is FQNEAQ. The CDR3 consists of 14 residues.

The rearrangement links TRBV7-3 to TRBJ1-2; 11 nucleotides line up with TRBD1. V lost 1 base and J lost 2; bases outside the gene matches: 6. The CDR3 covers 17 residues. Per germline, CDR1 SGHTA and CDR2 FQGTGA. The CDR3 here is CASSLSGGQGANYGYTF. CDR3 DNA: TGTGCCAGCAGCTTAAGCGGAGGACAGGGGGCGAACTATGGCTACACCTTC. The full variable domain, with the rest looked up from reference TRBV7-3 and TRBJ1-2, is GAGVSQTPSNKVTEKGKYVELRCDPISGHTALYWYRQSLGQGPEFLIYFQGTGAADDSGLPNDRFFAVRPEGSVSTLKIQRTERGDSAVYLCASSLSGGQGANYGYTFGSGTRLTVV.

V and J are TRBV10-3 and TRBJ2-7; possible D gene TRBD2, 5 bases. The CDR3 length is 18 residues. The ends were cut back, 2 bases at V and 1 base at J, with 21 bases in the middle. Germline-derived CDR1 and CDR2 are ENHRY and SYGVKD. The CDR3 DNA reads TGTGCCATCAGTGAGCCGGCCGGAATGGGCGGGCAGTCCTACGAGCAGTACTTC. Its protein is CAISEPAGMGGQSYEQYF.

CDR3 DNA sequence: TGTGCCAGCAGCCCATCGGAGGATAGCGGAGTCTACGAGCAGTACTTC. It is translated as CASSPSEDSGVYEQYF. The rearrangement joins TRBV21-1 to TRBJ2-7; the table's D gene call, TRBD2, was not cross checked with the DNA. TRBV21-1 is classified as a pseudogene. The CDR3 is 16 residues long.

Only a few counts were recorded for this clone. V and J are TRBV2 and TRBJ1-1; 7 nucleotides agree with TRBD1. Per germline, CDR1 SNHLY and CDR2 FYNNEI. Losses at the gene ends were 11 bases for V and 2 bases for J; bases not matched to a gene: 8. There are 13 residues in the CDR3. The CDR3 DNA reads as TGTGCCGCAGACAGGGCGGGTAACACTGAAGCTTTCTTT. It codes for CAADRAGNTEAFF.

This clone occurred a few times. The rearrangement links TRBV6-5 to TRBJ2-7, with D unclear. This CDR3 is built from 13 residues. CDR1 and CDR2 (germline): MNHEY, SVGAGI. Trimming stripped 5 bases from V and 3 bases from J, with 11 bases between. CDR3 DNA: TGTGCCAGCAGTCGACAAACGAACTACGAGCAGTACTTC. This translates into CASSRQTNYEQYF.

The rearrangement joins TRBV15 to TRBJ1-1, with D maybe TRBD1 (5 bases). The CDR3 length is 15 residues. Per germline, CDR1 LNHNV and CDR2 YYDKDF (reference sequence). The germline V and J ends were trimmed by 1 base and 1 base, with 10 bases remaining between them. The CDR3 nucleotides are TGTGCCACCAGCAGAGGGGGGGGATGGAACACTGAAGCTTTCTTT. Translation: CATSRGGGWNTEAFF.

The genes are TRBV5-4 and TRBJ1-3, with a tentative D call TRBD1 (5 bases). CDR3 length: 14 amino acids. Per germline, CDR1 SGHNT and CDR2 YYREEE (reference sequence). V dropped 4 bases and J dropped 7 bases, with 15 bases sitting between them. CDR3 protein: CASSRAGNFNTIYF. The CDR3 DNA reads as TGTGCCAGCAGCCGCGCAGGGAACTTCAACACCATATATTTT.

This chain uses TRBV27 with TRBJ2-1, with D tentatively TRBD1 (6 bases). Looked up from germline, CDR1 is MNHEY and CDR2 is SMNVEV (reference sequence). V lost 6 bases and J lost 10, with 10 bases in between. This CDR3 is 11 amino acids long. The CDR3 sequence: CASRQGWEQFF. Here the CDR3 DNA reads TGTGCCAGCAGACAGGGTTGGGAGCAGTTCTTC.

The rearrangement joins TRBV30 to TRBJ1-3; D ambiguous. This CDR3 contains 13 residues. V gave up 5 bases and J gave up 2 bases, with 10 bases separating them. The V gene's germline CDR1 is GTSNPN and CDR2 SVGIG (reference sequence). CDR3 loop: CAWDSRAGNTIYF. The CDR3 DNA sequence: TGTGCCTGGGATTCCCGGGCTGGAAACACCATATATTTT.

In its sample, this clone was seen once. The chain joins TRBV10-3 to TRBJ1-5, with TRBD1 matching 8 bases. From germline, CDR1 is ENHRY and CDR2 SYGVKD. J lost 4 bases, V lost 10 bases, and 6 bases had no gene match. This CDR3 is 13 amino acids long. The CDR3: CANHTGGNQPQHF. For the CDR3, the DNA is TGTGCCAACCATACAGGGGGGAATCAGCCCCAGCATTTT.

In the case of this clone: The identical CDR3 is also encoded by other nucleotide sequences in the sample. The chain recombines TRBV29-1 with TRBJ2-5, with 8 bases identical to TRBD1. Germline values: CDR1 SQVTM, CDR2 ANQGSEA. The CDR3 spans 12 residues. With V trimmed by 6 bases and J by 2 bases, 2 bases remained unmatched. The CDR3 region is CSVGTGQETQYF. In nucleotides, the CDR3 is TGCAGCGTAGGGACAGGTCAAGAGACCCAGTACTTC.

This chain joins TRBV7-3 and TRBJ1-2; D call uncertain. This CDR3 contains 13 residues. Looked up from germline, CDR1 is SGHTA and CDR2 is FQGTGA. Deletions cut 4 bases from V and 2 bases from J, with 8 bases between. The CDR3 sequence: CASSSEENYGYTF. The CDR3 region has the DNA TGTGCCAGCAGCTCCGAGGAAAACTATGGCTACACCTTC.